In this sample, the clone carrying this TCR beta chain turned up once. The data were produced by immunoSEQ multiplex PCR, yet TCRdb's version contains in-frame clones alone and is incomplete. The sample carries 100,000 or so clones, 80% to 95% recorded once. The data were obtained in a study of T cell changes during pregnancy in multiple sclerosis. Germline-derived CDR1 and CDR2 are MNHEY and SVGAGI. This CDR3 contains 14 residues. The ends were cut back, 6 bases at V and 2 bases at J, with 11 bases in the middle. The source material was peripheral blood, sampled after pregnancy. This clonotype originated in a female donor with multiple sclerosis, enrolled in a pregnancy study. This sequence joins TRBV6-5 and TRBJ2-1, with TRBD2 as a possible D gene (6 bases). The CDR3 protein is CASSRDWAYNEQFF. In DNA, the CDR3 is TGTGCCAGCAGCCGGGACTGGGCCTACAATGAGCAGTTCTTC.